Sequencing of this T cell receptor beta chain was carried out in a study of post-analysis software for immune sequencing data. Study results and caveats: Controls had lower frequencies than patients of four or five TRBV segments, which included TRBV5-6, TRBV5-1 and TRBV20-1.

This CDR3 is 16 amino acids long. V shed 5 bases, J shed 9 bases, and the junction held 15 bases outside the gene matches. About this clonotype: Its antigen is not known.

Tagging with unique molecular identifiers was a feature of the TCR beta cDNA libraries. MiXCR, applied by TCRdb to the PCR reads, yields one record per CDR3 protein. The sample holds fewer than 550,000 distinct CDR3 sequences, less than 40% seen once. The rearrangement links TRBV12-3 or TRBV12-4 to TRBJ2-1, with 8 bases identical to TRBD2. The sequenced sample consisted of blood. This receptor was taken from a girl under 18 with multiple sclerosis. This CDR3 reads CASSRPGAGGRGEQFF. The CDR3 DNA reads as TGTGCCAGCAGTCGCCCCGGGGCGGGGGGCCGGGGTGAGCAGTTCTTC.